This TCR beta chain originates from a study of blood T cell repertoires in COVID-19. Germline CDR1 reads KGHDR; CDR2 reads SFDVKD. The V end lost 4 bases, the J end lost 4 bases, and 15 bases lay between the germline ends. This CDR3 is 15 amino acids long. Here immunoSEQ multiplex PCR was the method, and the copy in TCRdb shows in-frame clones only, minus some. The sample lists over 150,000 clones; about 80% were seen once. Sequencing was carried out using peripheral blood. The J gene is TRBJ1-2, the V gene TRBV24-1; tentative D call: TRBD1 (5 bases). The receptor was derived from a man in his fifties or sixties with acute or convalescent COVID-19. In DNA, the CDR3 is TGTGCCACCAGTGACTCCAAGGGGTCGCCCTATGGCTACACCTTC. Translating gives CATSDSKGSPYGYTF.